These 23 T cell receptor beta chains came from one sample sequenced in a study of blood T cells in healthy people across ages. Combining a sample-barcoded 5' primer with a J-beta primer mix, a second PCR ran for about 7 to 11 cycles. Using its own MiXCR run on the 5' RACE reads, TCRdb lists one record per CDR3 protein. The table has about 2 million distinct CDR3 sequences, around half seen once. Sequencing was carried out using blood. These TCRs come from a middle-aged woman in good health.

This clonotype was counted only a few times. V usage is TRBV6-5 and J usage is TRBJ1-2, with D possibly TRBD1 on 5 matching bases. The germline CDR1 and CDR2 sequences are MNHEY and SVGAGI. The CDR3 contains 16 residues. V was cut by 7 bases and J by 8 bases, with 26 bases left in between. This CDR3 reads CASIKSPGREGLGYTF. The CDR3 DNA reads as TGTGCCAGCATTAAATCCCCGGGCAGGGAAGGTTTAGGCTACACCTTC.

The chain uses TRBV7-8 and TRBJ2-2; D tentatively fits TRBD1 or TRBD2 (5 bases each). This CDR3 region has 15 residues. V lost 1 base to trimming and J lost 5 bases, with 11 bases between them. Germline CDR1 and CDR2: SGHVS and FQNEAQ. CDR3: CASSLGGARTGELFF. DNA of the CDR3: TGTGCCAGCAGCTTAGGAGGGGCCAGGACCGGGGAGCTGTTTTTT.

This chain uses TRBV9 with TRBJ2-4, with TRBD1 as a possible D gene (6 bases). The end of the DNA is better explained by TRBJ2-7, so the J call may be wrong. The length of the CDR3 is 15 residues. Per germline, CDR1 SGDLS and CDR2 YYNGEE. CDR3 in amino acids: CASRESRDTSYEQYF. The CDR3 DNA sequence: TGTGCCAGCAGAGAAAGCCGGGACACAAGTTACGAGCAGTACTTC.

The CDR3 DNA reads as TGCGCCAGCAGCGCCGACAATAGCAATCAGCCCCAGCATTTT. It specifies CASSADNSNQPQHF. The rearrangement joins TRBV5-1 to TRBJ1-5; D ambiguous. Trimming cost V 4 bases and J 0 bases, with 8 bases left between them. The V gene's germline CDR1 is SGHRS and CDR2 YFSETQ. The CDR3 totals 14 residues.

J is TRBJ2-5 and V is TRBV5-6; no definite D call. This CDR3 spans 12 amino acids. Germline CDR1 SGHDT, CDR2 YYEEEE. V was pared by 4 bases and J by 9 bases, with 13 bases between. This CDR3 reads CASSRGESAQYF. CDR3 bases: TGTGCCAGCAGCCGAGGAGAGTCGGCCCAGTACTTC.

V is TRBV28 and J is TRBJ1-5; the D is unclear. From germline, CDR1 is MDHEN and CDR2 SYDVKM. The CDR3 sequence is 12 residues long. Trimming left V 8 bases short and J 0 bases short, with 5 bases between. Written as DNA, the CDR3 is TGTGCCAGCTTAGGTAGCAATCAGCCCCAGCATTTT. This translates into CASLGSNQPQHF.

The rearrangement joins TRBV7-2 to TRBJ2-1, with D unresolved. Deletions cut 5 bases from V and 0 bases from J, with 14 bases between. CDR3 length: 16 amino acids. Germline CDR1 SGHTA, CDR2 FQGNSA. The CDR3 protein is CASSLRVLSSYNEQFF. The CDR3 bases are TGTGCCAGCAGCCTACGGGTACTTAGCTCCTACAATGAGCAGTTCTTC.

J is TRBJ2-1 and V is TRBV28; maybe TRBD1 (5 bases). CDR1 is MDHEN and CDR2 is SYDVKM in the germline V gene. The CDR3 is 13 residues long. Trimming took off 7 bases at V and 2 bases at J, with 9 bases between the two ends. The chain's CDR3 is CASTPRAYNEQFF. The CDR3 DNA is TGTGCCAGCACCCCCAGGGCCTACAATGAGCAGTTCTTC.

This chain joins TRBV3-1 and TRBJ1-1, with D perhaps TRBD1 (5 bases). V was cut by 8 bases and J by 6 bases, with 13 bases left in between. Germline lookup yields CDR1 LGHDT and CDR2 YNNKEL (reference sequence). CDR3 length: 12 residues. The CDR3 is CASGSWGSEAFF. The CDR3, as DNA: TGTGCCAGCGGCTCATGGGGCTCTGAAGCTTTCTTT.

The sample holds a few counts of this clonotype. The chain employs TRBV15 and TRBJ2-7; 13 nucleotides match TRBD2. V dropped 1 base and J dropped 1; count of bases not matched to a gene: 1. The CDR3 length is 16 residues. Germline values: CDR1 LNHNV, CDR2 YYDKDF (reference sequence). CDR3 amino acids: CATSRGLAGGSYEQYF. CDR3 DNA sequence: TGTGCCACCAGCAGAGGACTAGCGGGGGGATCCTACGAGCAGTACTTC. Full variable domain (outside the CDR3, taken from reference TRBV15 and TRBJ2-7): DAMVIQNPRYQVTQFGKPVTLSCSQTLNHNVMYWYQQKSSQAPKLLFHYYDKDFNNEADTPDNFQSRRPNTSFCFLDIRSPGLGDTAMYLCATSRGLAGGSYEQYFGPGTRLTVT.

This clonotype was seen more than once but under ten times. The chain carries TRBV25-1 and TRBJ1-2; tentative D call: TRBD1 (5 bases). Germline-derived CDR1 and CDR2 are MGHDK and SYGVNS. Trimming left V 3 bases short and J 8 bases short, with 16 bases between. The CDR3 covers 14 residues. CDR3 nucleotide sequence: TGTGCCAGCAGTGAGGGGCGATATGTGGCAGGCTACACCTTC. Translated, it gives CASSEGRYVAGYTF.

A few counts support this clonotype. The junction does not match germline at one end; this may be a read error. The rearrangement joins TRBV7-2 to TRBJ2-7, with no clear D. The germline gives CDR1 SGHTA, CDR2 FQGNSA. The CDR3 has 13 amino acids. The CDR3 region has the DNA TGTGCCAGCAGCGTAGCTGGGATAAGGGAGCAGTACTTC. Translation: CASSVAGIREQYF. The full variable domain, with the rest looked up from reference TRBV7-2 and TRBJ2-7, is GAGVSQSPSNKVTEKGKDVELRCDPISGHTALYWYRQSLGQGLEFLIYFQGNSAPDKSGLPSDRFSAERTGGSVSTLTIQRTQQEDSAVYLCASSVAGIREQYFGPGTRLTVT.

The genes are TRBV29-1 and TRBJ2-1; TRBD1 aligns across 11 bases. Germline lookup yields CDR1 SQVTM and CDR2 ANQGSEA. This CDR3 spans 14 amino acids. J gave up 2 bases and V 4 bases, and 1 base lay outside the gene matches. The CDR3 here is CSVGDRGTYNEQFF. The CDR3 DNA sequence: TGCAGCGTTGGGGACAGGGGGACCTACAATGAGCAGTTCTTC.

The chain is built from TRBV28 and TRBJ2-6; maybe TRBD2 (7 bases). Germline V gene data show CDR1 as MDHEN and CDR2 as SYDVKM. The CDR3 spans 17 residues. V was clipped by 2 bases and J by 0 bases, with 11 bases between them. CDR3 nucleotide sequence: TGTGCCAGCAGTTTAGTGGGGGGGCTCTCTGGGGCCAACGTCCTGACTTTC. It encodes CASSLVGGLSGANVLTF.

This clonotype was counted a few times. CDR3 nucleotide sequence: TGTGCCAGCAGCCATCCCAGGAGGGGGGGGAGCTCCTACAATGAGCAGTTCTTC. Amino acids: CASSHPRRGGSSYNEQFF. V is TRBV3-1 and J is TRBJ2-1; possible D gene TRBD2, 7 bases. This CDR3 is 18 amino acids long. The germline CDR1 and CDR2 sequences are LGHDT and YNNKEL (reference sequence). V lost 3 bases, J lost 0 bases, and 18 bases lay in between.

The CDR3 nucleotides read TGCGCCAGCAGCCGAATGACAGGGGCTAATGAAAAACTGTTTTTT. Translation gives CASSRMTGANEKLFF. The rearrangement uses TRBV5-1 and TRBJ1-4; TRBD1 matches 8 bases. CDR3 length equals 15 residues. Trimming at V came to 4 bases and at J to 3 bases, leaving 5 bases not matched to a gene. CDR1 is SGHRS and CDR2 is YFSETQ in the germline V gene.

The V gene is TRBV7-8, the J gene TRBJ1-4; the D gene is possibly TRBD1 (5 bases). Trimming removed 5 bases from V and 0 bases from J, with 16 bases in between. Germline V gene sequence: CDR1 SGHVS, CDR2 FQNEAQ. CDR3 length equals 17 residues. CDR3 nucleotide sequence: TGTGCCAGCAGCCGCGTGGGGGGGGGAGCAACTAATGAAAAACTGTTTTTT. Translating gives CASSRVGGGATNEKLFF.

This chain connects TRBV7-2 to TRBJ2-1; D unclear. The V gene lost 6 bases and the J gene lost 5 bases, with 20 bases spanning the gap. The CDR3 is 16 amino acids. Looked up from germline, CDR1 is SGHTA and CDR2 is FQGNSA. The CDR3 sequence is CASSLPMGSSNNEQFF. CDR3 nucleotides: TGTGCCAGCAGTCTTCCCATGGGGTCATCCAACAATGAGCAGTTCTTC.

This clonotype has only a few counts. The V call is TRBV10-3, the J call TRBJ2-3; D is possibly TRBD1 or TRBD2 (6 bases each). Trimming left V 6 bases short and J 0 bases short, with 10 bases between. CDR1 is ENHRY and CDR2 is SYGVKD in the germline V gene. CDR3 size: 14 residues. Here the CDR3 DNA reads TGTGCCATCAGCGGGGGACAAAGCACAGATACGCAGTATTTT. Protein sequence: CAISGGQSTDTQYF.

The chain combines TRBV20-1 with TRBJ2-1; D is unclear. V was cut by 0 bases and J by 5 bases, with 8 bases left in between. The CDR3 loop spans 13 amino acids. CDR1 is DFQATT and CDR2 is SNEGSKA in the germline V gene (reference sequence). The CDR3 here is CSARDRLDNEQFF. In nucleotides, the CDR3 is TGCAGTGCTAGAGATCGCTTGGACAATGAGCAGTTCTTC.

The chain links TRBV7-9 to TRBJ2-5; D may be TRBD1 or TRBD2 (6 bases each). The V end was cut by 3 bases, the J end by 5 bases, with 13 bases between. Germline V gives CDR1 SEHNR, CDR2 FQNEAQ (reference sequence). This CDR3 is 14 amino acids long. CDR3: CASSFTQGLETQYF. CDR3 nucleotide sequence: TGTGCCAGCAGCTTCACACAGGGACTGGAGACCCAGTACTTC.

A few counts support this clonotype. The rearrangement joins TRBV5-1 to TRBJ2-5; tentative D call: TRBD1 (5 bases). Germline V CDR1 and CDR2: SGHRS, YFSETQ. V was trimmed by 0 bases and J by 0 bases, leaving 9 bases between them. This CDR3 has 15 amino acids. The CDR3 is CASSLGQQYQETQYF. CDR3 DNA sequence: TGCGCCAGCAGCTTGGGACAGCAGTACCAAGAGACCCAGTACTTC.

The V gene is TRBV4-2, the J gene TRBJ2-1, with TRBD2 matching over 8 bases. Germline loops: CDR1 LGHNA, CDR2 YNFKEQ. The CDR3 runs to 14 residues. The junction had 6 bases not matched to a gene; V was cut back by 6 bases and J by 5 bases. The CDR3 region is CASRRAGEDNEQFF. The CDR3 DNA reads TGTGCCAGCAGGAGAGCGGGGGAAGACAATGAGCAGTTCTTC.